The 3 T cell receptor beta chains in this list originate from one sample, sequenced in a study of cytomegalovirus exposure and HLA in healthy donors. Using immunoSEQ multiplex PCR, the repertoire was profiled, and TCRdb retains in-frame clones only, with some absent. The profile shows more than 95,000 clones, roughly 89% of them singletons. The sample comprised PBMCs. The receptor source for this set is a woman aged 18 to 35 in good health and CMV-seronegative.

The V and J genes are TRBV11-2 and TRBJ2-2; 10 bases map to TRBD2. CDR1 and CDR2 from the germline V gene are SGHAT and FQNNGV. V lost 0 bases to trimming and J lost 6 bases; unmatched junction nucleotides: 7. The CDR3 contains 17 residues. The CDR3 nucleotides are TGTGCCAGCAGCTTAGAAAGGCTAGCGGGAGTTGCCGGGGAGCTGTTTTTT. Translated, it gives CASSLERLAGVAGELFF.

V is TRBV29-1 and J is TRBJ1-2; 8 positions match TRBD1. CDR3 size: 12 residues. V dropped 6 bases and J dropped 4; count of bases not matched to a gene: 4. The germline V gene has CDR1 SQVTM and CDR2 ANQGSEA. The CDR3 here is CSVPQGAYGYTF. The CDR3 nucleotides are TGCAGCGTCCCCCAGGGGGCCTATGGCTACACCTTC.

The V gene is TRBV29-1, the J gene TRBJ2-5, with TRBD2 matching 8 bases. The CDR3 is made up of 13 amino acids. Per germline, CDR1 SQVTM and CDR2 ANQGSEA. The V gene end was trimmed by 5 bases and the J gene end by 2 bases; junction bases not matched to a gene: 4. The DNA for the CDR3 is TGCAGCGTTAGCGGGGGAGTACAAGAGACCCAGTACTTC. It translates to CSVSGGVQETQYF.